The clone carrying this TCR beta chain was found a few times. The target antigen is unknown. The entry originates in a study of cytomegalovirus exposure and HLA in healthy donors. Study overall: An earlier analysis found 120 million or so unique TCR beta sequences from roughly 170 million T cells. The study, taken as a whole, reports: A link between a missense DCLRE1C variant and TCR beta V- and J-gene trimming emerged from a later analysis. Presence/absence results assume similar sequencing depth per donor, which may not hold. Later findings reportedly placed an Asian-associated ancestry cluster below the approximately 670-donor mean for N-insertions.

Germline CDR1 and CDR2: LNHDA and SQIVND (reference sequence). This CDR3 comprises 15 residues. Trimming took 4 bases from V and 4 from J, leaving 16 bases between them. PCR amplification relied on 60 Vbeta primers (plus 13 Jbeta primers). Only in-frame clones appear in the TCRdb table, and some are missing; sequencing was by immunoSEQ multiplex PCR. Here the sample spans 100,000 to 150,000 clones, under 20% being singletons. This receptor was obtained from a female donor in good health and CMV-seropositive. The rearrangement links TRBV19 to TRBJ2-5; maybe TRBD2 (8 bases). The sequenced sample consisted of PBMCs. The CDR3 sequence: CASSTGGPGGETQYF. In DNA form, the CDR3 reads TGTGCCAGTAGTACGGGGGGGCCAGGGGGAGAGACCCAGTACTTC.